These T cell receptor beta chains were read from a single sample in a study of human T cells and chemical hapten exposure. TCRdb recomputed calls from the RACE reads with MiXCR, one row per CDR3 protein. The top ten hold roughly 3.2% of the sample, which has 90,000 to 120,000 distinct CDR3 sequences, about 10% seen once. Source: whole blood, taken in connection with sensitization to the hapten diphenylcyclopropenone (DPC). The receptors stem from a woman in her 40s with alopecia areata. Some clones in this sample may be carry-over from other donors' samples. CDR3s include the opening cysteine and the closing phenylalanine or tryptophan. The order of the fields is J gene, D gene, V gene, clone size, CDR3 DNA, CDR3 protein. A D gene is named only where the DNA matches it firmly. Expanded clones are given a class, and other clones once, few, many or no size at all.

J: TRBJ2-5
D: -
V: TRBV28
size: few
DNA: TGTGCCAGCAGTTTTAGGGGTACGGGGCCGGGGGAGACCCAGTACTTC
CDR3: CASSFRGTGPGETQYF

J: TRBJ1-2
D: TRBD1
V: TRBV6-5
size: -
DNA: TGTGCCAGCAGTTACTCGACAGGGGTCCGAGGCTACACCTTC
CDR3: CASSYSTGVRGYTF

J: TRBJ2-7
D: TRBD2
V: TRBV29-1
size: many
DNA: TGCAGCGTTGAAGGGACTGGCGGGGGCTACGAGCAGTACTTC
CDR3: CSVEGTGGGYEQYF

J: TRBJ2-3
D: -
V: TRBV7-9
size: -
DNA: TGTGCCAGCAGCCGGAGCCGCCAGCGGACAGCGCAGTATTTT
CDR3: CASSRSRQRTAQYF

J: TRBJ2-1
D: TRBD2
V: TRBV7-2
size: many
DNA: TGTGCCAGCAGCTTCCCGGGACTAGGACGATACAATGAGCAGTTCTTC
CDR3: CASSFPGLGRYNEQFF

J: TRBJ1-1
D: -
V: TRBV28
size: few
DNA: TGTGCCAGCAGCCAACCTTCAGGGAAGAACACTGAAGCTTTCTTT
CDR3: CASSQPSGKNTEAFF

J: TRBJ1-1
D: -
V: TRBV20-1
size: many
DNA: TGCAGTGCTATCCCGGACGGCATGAACACTGAAGCTTTCTTT
CDR3: CSAIPDGMNTEAFF

J: TRBJ2-1
D: -
V: TRBV3-1
size: -
DNA: TGTGCCAGCAGCCAAGGGGAAGGATACAATGAGCAGTTCTTC
CDR3: CASSQGEGYNEQFF

J: TRBJ2-4
D: -
V: TRBV9
size: -
DNA: TGTGCCAGCAGCCCCCGGACGGAATCACCCTCACTAGCCAAAAACATTCAGTACTTC
CDR3: CASSPRTESPSLAKNIQYF

J: TRBJ1-2
D: -
V: TRBV27
size: few
DNA: TGTGCCACCGGGACTGCGAACTATGGCTACACCTTC
CDR3: CATGTANYGYTF

J: TRBJ1-6
D: -
V: TRBV28
size: -
DNA: TGTGCCAGCAGGGGATTTTGGCTTATTAATTCACCCCTCCACTTT
CDR3: CASRGFWLINSPLHF